These 14 T cell receptor beta chains originate from one sample sequenced in a study of cytomegalovirus exposure and HLA in healthy donors. This PCR relied on a set of 60 Vbeta primers and 13 Jbeta primers. The assay was immunoSEQ multiplex PCR, and TCRdb's table has in-frame clones only and misses some. Counted here are 85,000 to 120,000 clones, 70% to 85% occurring once; the ten biggest clones make up roughly 0.76%. Sequencing input: PBMCs. All receptors derive from a boy aged 10-17 years in good health and CMV-seronegative.

The chain joins TRBV6-6 to TRBJ2-1, with D perhaps TRBD1 (5 bases). The CDR3 covers 14 residues. V lost 6 bases and J lost 0, with 9 bases in between. CDR1 is MNHNY and CDR2 is SVGAGI in the germline V gene (reference sequence). Here the CDR3 reads CASSPRASYNEQFF. DNA of the CDR3: TGTGCCAGCAGCCCCAGGGCCTCCTACAATGAGCAGTTCTTC.

The J gene is TRBJ2-1, the V gene TRBV5-1; D is possibly TRBD1 (6 bases). Germline assignment: CDR1 SGHRS and CDR2 YFSETQ. The CDR3 extends over 13 amino acids. The V and J ends lost 0 bases and 9 bases respectively, with 10 bases between them. This CDR3 reads CASSLDDRSEQFF. The CDR3 DNA sequence: TGCGCCAGCAGCTTGGATGACAGGAGTGAGCAGTTCTTC.

The chain joins TRBV2 to TRBJ1-2; D is undetermined. V was pared by 6 bases and J by 6 bases, with 14 bases between. The CDR3 runs to 13 residues. Germline CDR1 is SNHLY and CDR2 is FYNNEI. CDR3: CASRPDSLDGYTF. DNA of the CDR3: TGTGCCAGCAGGCCCGACTCTCTGGATGGCTACACCTTC.

With regard to this clone: At one of its ends the junction is not consistent with the germline gene, which may arise from a read error. This chain connects TRBV4-3 to TRBJ2-7, with D unresolved. The CDR3 totals 14 residues. Germline CDR1 and CDR2: LGHNA and YSLEER. The DNA for the CDR3 is TGCGCCGGCAGCCAAGAAAAAGTACACTACGAGCAGTACTTC. Its protein is CAGSQEKVHYEQYF.

The chain is built from TRBV19 and TRBJ2-7; no clear D. Germline V gene sequence: CDR1 LNHDA, CDR2 SQIVND (reference sequence). The CDR3 loop spans 14 amino acids. The V and J ends lost 5 bases and 1 base respectively, with 12 bases between them. The CDR3 loop is CASSVGIGSYEQYF. In DNA, the CDR3 is TGTGCCAGTAGTGTGGGTATCGGGTCCTACGAGCAGTACTTC.

DNA of the CDR3: TGTGCCACCAGCAGAGACCGTGCAGACTTCGAGCAGTACTTC. This translates into CATSRDRADFEQYF. V and J are TRBV15 and TRBJ2-7, with D hard to call. V was shortened by 0 bases and J by 6 bases, with 12 bases between the two germline ends. Looked up from germline, CDR1 is LNHNV and CDR2 is YYDKDF (reference sequence). CDR3 length: 14 residues.

The rearrangement uses TRBV30 and TRBJ2-3; 11 bases are shared with TRBD2. CDR1 and CDR2 from the germline V gene are GTSNPN and SVGIG (reference sequence). The CDR3 consists of 15 residues. V gave up 2 bases and J gave up 5 bases; unmatched junction bases: 6. The CDR3 here is CAWSISGGAGDTQYF. CDR3 sequence (DNA): TGTGCCTGGAGTATTAGCGGGGGGGCAGGAGATACGCAGTATTTT.

The chain has TRBV15 and TRBJ1-5; the match to TRBD1 covers 10 bases. The germline V gene has CDR1 LNHNV and CDR2 YYDKDF (reference sequence). Trimming cost V 0 bases and J 7 bases; bases outside gene matches: 6. This CDR3 contains 16 residues. The CDR3 loop reads CATSRDLGTGVQPQHF. In DNA, the CDR3 is TGTGCCACCAGCAGAGATCTCGGGACAGGGGTCCAGCCCCAGCATTTT.

This rearrangement joins TRBV30 to TRBJ1-5; D is undetermined. The CDR3 has 12 amino acids. Germline lookup yields CDR1 GTSNPN and CDR2 SVGIG (reference sequence). The germline V and J ends were trimmed by 4 bases and 5 bases, with 9 bases remaining between them. The CDR3 here is CAWNSPDQPQHF. The DNA for the CDR3 is TGTGCCTGGAATTCCCCTGATCAGCCCCAGCATTTT.

The chain is built from TRBV29-1 and TRBJ2-7; possible D gene TRBD1, 5 bases. The V end lost 7 bases, the J end lost 5 bases, and 18 bases lay between the germline ends. Germline V gene sequence: CDR1 SQVTM, CDR2 ANQGSEA. This CDR3 is built from 13 residues. The CDR3 DNA is TGCAGCGCGTATCCGGGTCCCAGGGACGAGCAGTACTTC. The encoded protein is CSAYPGPRDEQYF.

DNA of the CDR3: TGTGCCAGCAGTGAAGAACCTTTCGGGCAGCCCCAGCATTTT. Its translation: CASSEEPFGQPQHF. V is TRBV6-1 and J is TRBJ1-5; D gene uncertain. CDR3 length: 14 amino acids. Trimming shortened V by 1 base and J by 7 bases, and 11 bases separated the two germline ends. CDR1 is MNHNS, CDR2 SASEGT, per germline.

V and J are TRBV4-1 and TRBJ2-1, with D hard to call. The CDR3 runs to 11 residues. Trimming pared 1 base from V and 8 bases from J, leaving 3 bases between. Germline CDR1 and CDR2: MGHRA and YSYEKL. CDR3 sequence reads: CASSQGDEQFF. CDR3 nucleotides: TGCGCCAGCAGCCAAGGAGATGAGCAGTTCTTC.

A few counts support this clone. This chain connects TRBV5-8 to TRBJ2-2; 8 nucleotides match TRBD2. Trimming took 3 bases from V and 5 from J; bases not matched to a gene: 6. This CDR3 has 15 amino acids. The germline gives CDR1 SGHTS, CDR2 YDEGEE. CDR3 residues: CASSSGTRWTGELFF. As DNA, the CDR3 is TGTGCCAGCAGCTCCGGGACTAGGTGGACCGGGGAGCTGTTTTTT. The full variable domain, its missing parts supplied by reference TRBV5-8 and TRBJ2-2, is EAGVTQSPTHLIKTRGQQATLRCSPISGHTSVYWYQQALGLGLQFLLWYDEGEERNRGNFPPRFSGRQFPNYSSELNVNALELEDSALYLCASSSGTRWTGELFFGEGSRLTVL.

The chain couples TRBV7-3 to TRBJ2-7; no reliable D call. The CDR3 runs 12 residues. V was trimmed by 0 bases and J by 5 bases, leaving 5 bases between them. Germline V lookup: CDR1 SGHTA, CDR2 FQGTGA. CDR3 region: CASSLTGHEQYF. CDR3 bases: TGTGCCAGCAGCTTAACGGGCCACGAGCAGTACTTC.